This T cell receptor (beta chain) was observed in a study of cytomegalovirus exposure and HLA in healthy donors. Primers for the PCR totalled 60 Vbeta and 13 Jbeta. The assay was immunoSEQ multiplex PCR, and TCRdb's table has in-frame clones only and misses some. The sample records some 150,000 clones, around 9.7% being singletons. V shed 2 bases and J 6 bases; nucleotides not matched to a gene: 6. The V gene's germline CDR1 is SGHRS and CDR2 YFSETQ. The length of the CDR3 is 14 residues. Study observations and caveats: The authors reported that TCR beta sequences could predict HLA-A and HLA-B alleles. These predictions were accurate for most subjects in the first cohort.

The sample holds many counts of this clone. Its cognate antigen is unknown. This receptor was taken from a man aged 50 or older in good health and CMV-seronegative. The chain joins TRBV5-1 to TRBJ2-3; 7 bases match TRBD2. Sequenced material: PBMCs. Here the CDR3 DNA reads TGCGCCAGCAGCTTCGGCGGGGGAGCCGATACGCAGTATTTT. This encodes CASSFGGGADTQYF. Full variable domain (missing parts from reference TRBV5-1 and TRBJ2-3): KAGVTQTPRYLIKTRGQQVTLSCSPISGHRSVSWYQQTPGQGLQFLFEYFSETQRNKGNFPGRFSGRQFSNSRSEMNVSTLELGDSALYLCASSFGGGADTQYFGPGTRLTVL.